Following are 17 T cell receptor beta chains from one sample sequenced in a study of beta chain features in type 1 diabetes. General study findings and limits: Patients with Type 1 diabetes showed moderately but significantly shorter TCRB CDR3s in all four CD4+ subsets.

Expressed TCRB transcripts were sequenced after all isolated RNA was converted to cDNA. The protocol was immunoSEQ multiplex PCR, while the TCRdb copy is restricted to in-frame clones and leaves out a portion. Of approximately 730,000 clones in the sample, 10% to 15% were seen once. These receptors' antigens are unknown. The sequenced sample consisted of naive CD4+ T cells from blood. These receptors were taken from a man aged 18 to 35 with type 1 diabetes.

This clone has a handful of counts. The chain combines TRBV6-5 with TRBJ1-2, with D perhaps TRBD1 (5 bases). Germline V gene sequence: CDR1 MNHEY, CDR2 SVGAGI. There are 13 residues in the CDR3. V was trimmed by 4 bases and J by 2 bases, leaving 8 bases between them. The CDR3 sequence: CASSLRGNYGYTF. CDR3 in DNA: TGTGCCAGCAGTTTGCGGGGCAACTATGGCTACACCTTC.

In this sample, this clone turned up a few times. The chain joins TRBV6-5 to TRBJ1-6; 7 bases are shared with TRBD1. Germline loops: CDR1 MNHEY, CDR2 SVGAGI. The CDR3 runs to 14 residues. The V segment lost 10 bases and the J segment 9 bases; nucleotides outside the gene matches: 12. The CDR3 region has the DNA TGTGCCACCAACAGGGGTGCCCTTCGTTCACCCCTCCACTTT. This translates into CATNRGALRSPLHF.

The rearrangement joins TRBV9 to TRBJ2-2; D might be TRBD2 (6 bases). The CDR3 covers 15 residues. Between the trimmed V and J ends, which lost 6 bases and 4 bases, there was a span of 16 bases. The germline gives CDR1 SGDLS, CDR2 YYNGEE. The CDR3 DNA is TGTGCCAGCAACCAGATCGGGGACTCCACCGGGGAGCTGTTTTTT. This gives the protein CASNQIGDSTGELFF.

This clone appeared a few times. CDR3 loop: CASSWNTAEAFF. The CDR3 region has the DNA TGTGCCAGCAGCTGGAACACCGCTGAAGCTTTCTTT. The genes are TRBV7-9 and TRBJ1-1; D is undetermined. Trimming removed 4 bases from V and 6 bases from J, with 9 bases in between. CDR1 SEHNR and CDR2 FQNEAQ come from the germline V gene (reference sequence). The CDR3 has 12 residues.

V is TRBV28 and J is TRBJ1-2; 9 bases match TRBD1. The CDR3 contains 23 residues. Germline V gene sequence: CDR1 MDHEN, CDR2 SYDVKM. Losses at the gene ends were 4 bases for V and 6 bases for J; bases not matched to a gene: 33. The CDR3 DNA reads TGTGCCAGCAGTTCTCTCTTCGGTATGACAGGGGGTGCCCAGGACCTTTTCTCGCATGGCTACACCTTC. Its translation is CASSSLFGMTGGAQDLFSHGYTF.

This clone was picked up a small number of times. This chain connects TRBV7-2 to TRBJ1-1; D perhaps matches TRBD1 (6 bases). Trimming took off 3 bases at V and 1 base at J, with 9 bases between the two ends. Germline V gives CDR1 SGHTA, CDR2 FQGNSA. This CDR3 is built from 14 residues. The CDR3: CASSLGAGNTEAFF. CDR3 nucleotides: TGTGCCAGCAGCTTGGGGGCAGGGAACACTGAAGCTTTCTTT.

This clone was found a few times. The chain joins TRBV7-9 to TRBJ2-1; D might be TRBD2 (6 bases). There are 15 residues in the CDR3. The germline V gene has CDR1 SEHNR and CDR2 FQNEAQ (reference sequence). Trimming stripped 5 bases from V and 7 bases from J, with 18 bases between. The CDR3 DNA follows: TGTGCCAGCAGCCCCCGGGGGATACCAGGGAATGAGCAGTTCTTC. Protein product: CASSPRGIPGNEQFF.

Only a few counts were recorded for this clone. V and J are TRBV6-5 and TRBJ2-1; the match to TRBD1 covers 7 bases. CDR1 is MNHEY, CDR2 SVGAGI, per germline. The CDR3 has 14 amino acids. V gave up 5 bases and J gave up 3 bases; unmatched junction bases: 4. The CDR3, as DNA: TGTGCCAGCAGTAGCTACAGGGGCTACAATGAGCAGTTCTTC. Its translation: CASSSYRGYNEQFF.

The V gene is TRBV29-1, the J gene TRBJ1-2; weak D call: TRBD1 (6 bases). Trimming left V 2 bases short and J 8 bases short, with 12 bases between. Germline assignment: CDR1 SQVTM and CDR2 ANQGSEA. The CDR3 consists of 12 residues. CDR3 DNA: TGCAGCGTTGAAAAAAGGGGGTTAGGCTACACCTTC. It codes for CSVEKRGLGYTF.

The V gene is TRBV14, the J gene TRBJ2-5, with 7 bases lining up with TRBD2. The CDR3 extends over 16 amino acids. V was pared by 0 bases and J by 4 bases, with 8 bases of the junction left unmatched. Germline CDR1 reads SGHDN; CDR2 reads FVKESK. The CDR3 region is CASSQDSGGGRETQYF. CDR3 bases: TGTGCCAGCAGCCAAGATTCCGGGGGAGGGCGAGAGACCCAGTACTTC.

Points on this clone: The junction does not match germline at one end; this may be a read error. V and J are TRBV30 and TRBJ1-1; TRBD1 might be the D (6 bases). The CDR3 runs to 12 residues. The germline CDR1 and CDR2 sequences are GTSNPN and SVGIG (reference sequence). CDR3 DNA sequence: TGTACCTGGACGACGAGGGGGTCTCGAGCTTTCTTT. Translation gives CTWTTRGSRAFF.

This clone turned up a few times. The J gene is TRBJ2-2, the V gene TRBV6-6, with D unclear. V was clipped by 0 bases and J by 6 bases, with 11 bases between them. Germline V gene lookup returns CDR1 MNHNY and CDR2 SVGAGI (reference sequence). This CDR3 region has 15 residues. CDR3 protein: CASSYSAAQAGELFF. The CDR3 DNA reads TGTGCCAGCAGTTACTCCGCCGCGCAGGCCGGGGAGCTGTTTTTT.

J is TRBJ2-7 and V is TRBV5-1; D is possibly TRBD2 (5 bases). Germline V gene sequence: CDR1 SGHRS, CDR2 YFSETQ. This CDR3 has 14 amino acids. The V and J ends lost 4 bases and 2 bases respectively, with 13 bases between them. The CDR3 sequence is CASSQGGGPYEQYF. CDR3 bases: TGCGCCAGCAGCCAAGGAGGCGGGCCCTACGAGCAGTACTTC.

This clone showed up just a few times. V is TRBV11-2 and J is TRBJ2-7; D not resolved. Germline V gene data show CDR1 as SGHAT and CDR2 as FQNNGV. Deletions cut 1 base from V and 2 bases from J, with 9 bases between. The CDR3 totals 14 residues. CDR3 sequence (DNA): TGTGCCAGCAGCTTAGTTGAGGTTACCTACGAGCAGTACTTC. This gives the protein CASSLVEVTYEQYF.

This clone was seen more than once but under ten times. V is TRBV29-1 and J is TRBJ2-1; D unclear. CDR3 length: 11 residues. Germline assignment: CDR1 SQVTM and CDR2 ANQGSEA. V lost 7 bases, J lost 7 bases, and 11 bases lay in between. CDR3 loop: CSEELGNEQFF. As DNA, the CDR3 is TGCAGCGAGGAGTTGGGGAATGAGCAGTTCTTC.

The gene calls are TRBV18 and TRBJ1-1; TRBD1 might be the D (6 bases). The V gene lost 6 bases and the J gene lost 5 bases, with 13 bases spanning the gap. The CDR3 contains 13 residues. CDR1 is KGHSH and CDR2 is LQKENI in the germline V gene. For the CDR3, the DNA is TGTGCCAGCTCCTTCTACAGGGAAACTGAAGCTTTCTTT. Translated, it gives CASSFYRETEAFF.

V is TRBV5-4 and J is TRBJ1-2, with 7 bases identical to TRBD1. The CDR3 consists of 13 residues. Germline trimming cut 3 bases from V and 3 bases from J; bases unmatched to any gene: 2. Per germline, CDR1 SGHNT and CDR2 YYREEE (reference sequence). This CDR3 is CASSSDRYYGYTF. DNA for the CDR3: TGTGCCAGCAGCTCGGACAGGTACTATGGCTACACCTTC.